The 21 T cell receptor beta chains listed next were all sequenced from one sample in a study of vaccination and CD4 T cells after COVID-19. Cultured CD4+ T-cell DNA underwent Oncomine TCR Beta short-read sequencing. Each CDR3 protein is one row after TCRdb ran MiXCR on the PCR reads. Here the sample spans about 16,000 distinct CDR3 sequences, 45% to 60% being singletons. Treatment specified: approximately 11-day PBMC culture with coronavirus spike peptide pools or control peptides (ViraFEST assay). For these receptors, no antigen is known. Sample: CD4+ T cells from blood, cultured in vitro, taken before SARS-CoV-2 vaccination. Source of these receptors: a human donor who had recovered from COVID-19.

V gene TRBV6-5 combines with J gene TRBJ1-6, with 8 nucleotides matching TRBD1. Trimming took 2 bases from V and 5 from J; bases not matched to a gene: 5. Per germline, CDR1 MNHEY and CDR2 SVGAGI. The CDR3 has 16 residues. The CDR3 spells CASSYRRTGHNSPLHF. The CDR3 nucleotides are TGTGCCAGCAGTTACCGCCGGACAGGGCATAATTCACCCCTCCACTTT.

V gene TRBV19 combines with J gene TRBJ1-5, with a weak D call TRBD1 (5 bases). There are 15 residues in the CDR3. Germline CDR1 reads LNHDA; CDR2 reads SQIVND (reference sequence). V lost 3 bases, J lost 4 bases, and 13 bases lay in between. The CDR3 region is CASSIRGLGNQPQHF. The CDR3 DNA sequence: TGTGCCAGTAGTATTCGGGGGTTAGGGAATCAGCCCCAGCATTTT.

This clonotype has only a few counts. This rearrangement joins TRBV7-6 to TRBJ1-3, with D unresolved. The CDR3 totals 19 residues. Germline assignment: CDR1 SGHVS and CDR2 FNYEAQ. V gave up 5 bases and J gave up 0 bases, with 23 bases separating them. The CDR3 reads CASSPHYVPGARSGNTIYF. CDR3 sequence (DNA): TGTGCCAGCAGCCCTCACTATGTACCGGGAGCCCGCTCTGGAAACACCATATATTTT.

The V and J genes are TRBV20-1 and TRBJ2-1, with D perhaps given as TRBD1 or TRBD2 (5 bases each). The CDR3 has 12 residues. Trimming removed 4 bases from V and 9 bases from J, with 13 bases in between. Per germline, CDR1 DFQATT and CDR2 SNEGSKA (reference sequence). CDR3 region: CSANDLGTEQFF. The CDR3 coding sequence is TGCAGTGCTAACGATTTAGGGACTGAGCAGTTCTTC.

The rearrangement uses TRBV20-1 and TRBJ2-4; D may correspond to TRBD1 or TRBD2 (7 bases each). Germline values: CDR1 DFQATT, CDR2 SNEGSKA (reference sequence). With 5 bases removed from V and 3 bases from J, the gap between germline ends came to 20 bases. The CDR3 covers 16 residues. CDR3 nucleotides: TGCAGTGCTTATTTGACAGGGAGGGTAGGCAAAAACATTCAGTACTTC. This translates into CSAYLTGRVGKNIQYF.

The V and J genes are TRBV28 and TRBJ1-5, with a tentative D call TRBD1 (6 bases). V was shortened by 3 bases and J by 3 bases, with 18 bases between the two germline ends. The germline V gene encodes CDR1 MDHEN and CDR2 SYDVKM. CDR3 size: 17 residues. CDR3 protein: CASSFQGSLEFNQPQHF. The CDR3 DNA is TGTGCCAGCAGTTTTCAGGGGAGCCTGGAATTCAATCAGCCCCAGCATTTT. The variable domain in full, completed from reference TRBV28 and TRBJ1-5, reads DVKVTQSSRYLVKRTGEKVFLECVQDMDHENMFWYRQDPGLGLRLIYFSYDVKMKEKGDIPEGYSVSREKKERFSLILESASTNQTSMYLCASSFQGSLEFNQPQHFGDGTRLSIL.

This CDR3 reads CSAREYSSISEQYF. As DNA, the CDR3 is TGCAGTGCTAGAGAGTATTCTTCAATTTCCGAGCAGTACTTC. The chain uses TRBV20-1 and TRBJ2-7; D gene unclear. This CDR3 spans 14 amino acids. With 0 bases removed from V and 6 bases from J, the gap between germline ends came to 15 bases. Germline V gene sequence: CDR1 DFQATT, CDR2 SNEGSKA (reference sequence).

This chain connects TRBV28 to TRBJ1-2; maybe TRBD1 (5 bases). The germline V gene encodes CDR1 MDHEN and CDR2 SYDVKM. The CDR3 has 13 residues. The V end lost 3 bases, the J end lost 8 bases, and 13 bases lay between the germline ends. CDR3 residues: CASSFTGLRGYTF. For the CDR3, the DNA is TGTGCCAGCAGTTTCACAGGCTTAAGGGGCTACACCTTC.

The chain is built from TRBV7-9 and TRBJ2-1, with 12 bases fitting TRBD2. Germline V lookup: CDR1 SEHNR, CDR2 FQNEAQ (reference sequence). The CDR3 has 18 amino acids. Trimming removed 5 bases from V and 2 bases from J; junction bases left unmatched: 10. The CDR3: CASSLPLRLAGAYNEQFF. Here the CDR3 DNA reads TGTGCCAGCAGCCTACCACTACGACTAGCGGGAGCCTACAATGAGCAGTTCTTC.

This chain joins TRBV10-3 and TRBJ1-6; D might be TRBD1 (5 bases). Deletions cut 4 bases from V and 4 bases from J, with 5 bases between. There are 13 residues in the CDR3. CDR1 ENHRY and CDR2 SYGVKD come from the germline V gene. The CDR3 DNA reads as TGTGCCATCAGTGGGACATATAATTCACCCCTCCACTTT. Translation: CAISGTYNSPLHF.

The rearrangement uses TRBV27 and TRBJ2-7; unclear D gene. There are 14 residues in the CDR3. In germline, CDR1 is MNHEY, CDR2 SMNVEV (reference sequence). Trimming removed 3 bases at V and 3 bases at J, with 12 bases between. The CDR3 DNA follows: TGTGCCAGCAGTTTCCGGTCCGCGGTCTACGAGCAGTACTTC. Its translation is CASSFRSAVYEQYF.

V usage is TRBV27 and J usage is TRBJ1-3; no firm D call. The V and J ends lost 3 bases and 0 bases respectively, with 3 bases between them. CDR3 length equals 13 residues. Germline V gene lookup returns CDR1 MNHEY and CDR2 SMNVEV (reference sequence). DNA for the CDR3: TGTGCCAGCAGTTTGAACTCTGGAAACACCATATATTTT. Its translation: CASSLNSGNTIYF.

The chain has TRBV7-9 and TRBJ2-5; no firm D call. The germline CDR1 and CDR2 sequences are SEHNR and FQNEAQ (reference sequence). V lost 5 bases and J 5 bases, leaving 12 bases between the germline ends. The CDR3 contains 13 residues. As DNA, the CDR3 is TGTGCCAGCAGCCTACACGGTCTCGAGACCCAGTACTTC. Translation: CASSLHGLETQYF.

This clonotype was seen once. This chain uses TRBV7-9 with TRBJ2-3; 8 bases align to TRBD2. Germline V gives CDR1 SEHNR, CDR2 FQNEAQ (reference sequence). Trimming at V came to 4 bases and at J to 6 bases, leaving 12 bases not matched to a gene. The CDR3 sequence is 16 residues long. The CDR3 reads CASSSSGGLTFDTQYF. CDR3 sequence (DNA): TGTGCCAGCAGCTCCAGCGGGGGATTAACTTTTGATACGCAGTATTTT.

This clonotype was observed a few times. The V and J genes are TRBV20-1 and TRBJ2-7, with D possibly TRBD1 on 6 matching bases. Trimming pared 6 bases from V and 5 bases from J, leaving 11 bases between. Looked up from germline, CDR1 is DFQATT and CDR2 is SNEGSKA (reference sequence). The CDR3 totals 11 residues. The CDR3 sequence: CSAQGDHEQYF. The CDR3 nucleotides are TGCAGTGCACAGGGTGACCACGAGCAGTACTTC.

The chain joins TRBV5-1 to TRBJ1-1, with a weak D call TRBD1 (6 bases). V gave up 3 bases and J gave up 0 bases, with 12 bases separating them. The CDR3 runs 15 residues. Germline CDR1 is SGHRS and CDR2 is YFSETQ. The CDR3 DNA reads as TGCGCCAGCAGCTGGAATACAGGGATGAACACTGAAGCTTTCTTT. This gives the protein CASSWNTGMNTEAFF.

The J gene is TRBJ2-1, the V gene TRBV6-1; 9 bases line up with TRBD2. The CDR3 is made up of 15 amino acids. V shed 7 bases and J 4 bases; nucleotides not matched to a gene: 8. Germline V gene sequence: CDR1 MNHNS, CDR2 SASEGT. The CDR3 bases are TGTGCCAGCAAACTACTAGCGGGTAGTTACAATGAGCAGTTCTTC. Residues: CASKLLAGSYNEQFF.

This chain joins TRBV5-5 and TRBJ2-4; unclear D gene. Germline CDR1 is SGHKS and CDR2 is YYEKEE (reference sequence). V lost 0 bases, J lost 0 bases, and 7 bases lay in between. This CDR3 contains 15 residues. This CDR3 is CASSLGPVAKNIQYF. In nucleotides, the CDR3 is TGTGCCAGCAGCTTGGGACCCGTAGCCAAAAACATTCAGTACTTC.

In its sample, this clonotype was seen a few times. The J gene is TRBJ2-3, the V gene TRBV5-4; D gene ambiguous. The germline CDR1 and CDR2 sequences are SGHNT and YYREEE (reference sequence). The V and J ends lost 2 bases and 7 bases respectively, with 5 bases between them. There are 11 residues in the CDR3. The CDR3 nucleotides read TGTGCCAGCAGCTTTTATTATACGCAGTATTTT. This translates into CASSFYYTQYF.

This clonotype was seen a few times. The CDR3 spells CASSIDLRQGATQYF. DNA of the CDR3: TGTGCCAGTAGTATAGATTTAAGGCAGGGAGCTACGCAGTATTTT. J is TRBJ2-3 and V is TRBV19, with D possibly called TRBD1 or TRBD2 (5 bases each). V lost 0 bases, J lost 8 bases, and 15 bases lay in between. Germline V gene sequence: CDR1 LNHDA, CDR2 SQIVND (reference sequence). This CDR3 comprises 15 residues.

This CDR3 is CSARRPLGETQYF. DNA for the CDR3: TGCAGTGCTAGACGACCACTTGGGGAGACCCAGTACTTC. V usage is TRBV20-1 and J usage is TRBJ2-5; D not resolved. The CDR3 consists of 13 residues. Trimming shortened V by 2 bases and J by 5 bases, and 12 bases separated the two germline ends. Germline CDR1 reads DFQATT; CDR2 reads SNEGSKA (reference sequence).